This TCR beta chain came from a study of identical twins. Points from the study as a whole: Zero-insertion analyses might be partly confounded by invariant T cells like MAIT and iNKT. There was an excess of low generation probability in the out-of-frame alpha sequences that twins shared.

One entry per CDR3 protein results from TCRdb running MiXCR on the 5' RACE reads. The data contain 150,000 or so distinct CDR3 sequences, 3.5% of them singletons. Among all donors, each was a healthy Caucasian. Trimming took off 4 bases at V and 0 bases at J, with 13 bases between the two ends. CDR3 length equals 16 residues. Looked up from germline, CDR1 is SGHAT and CDR2 is FQNNGV. This clonotype was picked up many times. Its specificity is not known. Material: memory T cells sorted from blood. The source of this sequence is a man younger than 35 in good health. This chain joins TRBV11-2 and TRBJ2-4; maybe TRBD1 (6 bases). CDR3 in amino acids: CASSSGQHIAKNIQYF. The CDR3 region has the DNA TGTGCCAGCAGCTCCGGACAGCACATAGCCAAAAACATTCAGTACTTC.